The 7 T cell receptor beta chains presented below share a single source sample, sequenced in a study of shared T cell receptors in the human thymus. The data were produced by immunoSEQ multiplex PCR, yet TCRdb's version contains in-frame clones alone and is incomplete. The table shows about 730,000 clones, with 80% to 90% occurring only once. The same data also contributed to another study, on human thymus T cells.

The sequenced sample was thymocytes. These receptor sequences come from a girl younger than two with a congenital heart defect.

The CDR3 sequence is CASSSRLAGVREQFF. DNA for the CDR3: TGTGCCAGTAGTTCTCGACTAGCGGGGGTGCGTGAGCAGTTCTTC. The chain joins TRBV19 to TRBJ2-1, with 12 bases matching TRBD2. Trimming at V came to 5 bases and at J to 9 bases, leaving 8 bases not matched to a gene. Germline CDR1 is LNHDA and CDR2 is SQIVND (reference sequence). CDR3 size: 15 residues.

The chain uses TRBV4-3 and TRBJ2-5, with TRBD2 identical over 8 bases. Judging by the DNA end, TRBJ2-7 fits better; the J call may be wrong. Germline CDR1 is LGHNA and CDR2 is YSLEER. The CDR3 is 16 amino acids. Here the CDR3 DNA reads TGCGCCAGCAGCAGAAGGTCTAGCGGGTACCCCTACGAGCAGTACTTC. Residues: CASSRRSSGYPYEQYF.

This clone was recorded a few times. The chain employs TRBV7-9 and TRBJ2-5; 9 positions agree with TRBD2. J gave up 3 bases and V 5 bases, and 16 bases lay outside the gene matches. From germline, CDR1 is SEHNR and CDR2 FQNEAQ (reference sequence). This CDR3 comprises 18 residues. CDR3 nucleotide sequence: TGTGCCAGCAGCGCCGCGGGGGGGCAAATCCTCACCAAAGAGACCCAGTACTTC. As protein: CASSAAGGQILTKETQYF.

The genes are TRBV6-5 and TRBJ1-1; D perhaps matches TRBD1 (6 bases). The length of the CDR3 is 13 residues. Germline CDR1 and CDR2: MNHEY and SVGAGI. V gave up 3 bases and J gave up 9 bases, with 14 bases separating them. CDR3 coding DNA: TGTGCCAGCAGTTATAGTATGGGACACCAAGCTTTCTTT. Encoded protein: CASSYSMGHQAFF.

The V call is TRBV12-5, the J call TRBJ1-3; D unresolved. This CDR3 is built from 18 residues. Germline lookup yields CDR1 LGHNT and CDR2 FRNRAP. Trimming cost V 6 bases and J 0 bases, with 21 bases left between them. The CDR3 spells CASGPSRLADLSGNTIYF. CDR3 in DNA: TGTGCTAGTGGCCCCAGCAGGCTAGCGGATCTCTCTGGAAACACCATATATTTT.

This clone was found once. This sequence joins TRBV7-6 and TRBJ2-7; 7 bases agree with TRBD1. Germline V gene sequence: CDR1 SGHVS, CDR2 FNYEAQ. The CDR3 spans 18 residues. Germline trimming cut 5 bases from V and 2 bases from J; bases unmatched to any gene: 18. The CDR3 DNA reads as TGTGCCAGCAGCCCCACAAGTGGGCGCAGGGGGTCCCCCTACGAGCAGTACTTC. This encodes CASSPTSGRRGSPYEQYF.

The rearrangement uses TRBV5-1 and TRBJ2-3, with TRBD1 matching 9 bases. Looked up from germline, CDR1 is SGHRS and CDR2 is YFSETQ. Trimming at V came to 2 bases and at J to 5 bases, leaving 9 bases not matched to a gene. The CDR3 runs to 16 residues. The CDR3 is CASSLQGQGAGDTQYF. The CDR3 nucleotides are TGCGCCAGCAGCTTACAGGGACAGGGTGCTGGAGATACGCAGTATTTT. Complete variable domain (other parts from reference TRBV5-1 and TRBJ2-3): KAGVTQTPRYLIKTRGQQVTLSCSPISGHRSVSWYQQTPGQGLQFLFEYFSETQRNKGNFPGRFSGRQFSNSRSEMNVSTLELGDSALYLCASSLQGQGAGDTQYFGPGTRLTVL.